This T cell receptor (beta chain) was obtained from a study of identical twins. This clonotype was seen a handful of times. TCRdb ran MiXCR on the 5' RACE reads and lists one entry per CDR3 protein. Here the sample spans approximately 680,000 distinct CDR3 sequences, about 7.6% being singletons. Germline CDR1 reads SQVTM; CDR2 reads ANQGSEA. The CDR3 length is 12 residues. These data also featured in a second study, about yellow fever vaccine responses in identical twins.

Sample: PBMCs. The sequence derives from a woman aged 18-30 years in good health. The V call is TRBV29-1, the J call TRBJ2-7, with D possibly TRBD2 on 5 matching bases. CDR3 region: CRDDGDSYEQYF. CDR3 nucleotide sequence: TGCAGGGACGACGGGGACTCCTACGAGCAGTACTTC.